Listed here are 21 T cell receptor beta chains from one sample, sequenced in a study of Ad26.COV2.S vaccination and SARS-CoV-2 variants. The treatment denotes: 19 received Ad26.COV2.S at low or high dose, single or two shots; several received placebo; per-sample allocation not given. Day 63 after the first injection of vaccine or placebo was the sampling time. Produced via immunoSEQ multiplex PCR; TCRdb's table is partial and in-frame only. The sample shows 430,000 or so clones, over 75% of them seen only once. This material consisted of peripheral blood, taken in a trial of Ad26.COV2.S vaccine versus placebo. The source of these receptors is a person between 18 and 65 years old who received the Ad26.COV2.S COVID-19 vaccine or a placebo.

CDR3: CASGLDPGTGVTGELFF. Here the CDR3 DNA reads TGTGCTAGTGGTTTGGACCCCGGGACAGGGGTCACCGGGGAGCTGTTTTTT. This chain connects TRBV12-5 to TRBJ2-2; 10 bases map to TRBD1. The CDR3 consists of 17 residues. The V segment lost 1 base and the J segment 4 bases; nucleotides outside the gene matches: 6. CDR1 and CDR2 (germline): LGHNT, FRNRAP.

This chain links TRBV6-6 with TRBJ1-1; D unresolved. The CDR3 totals 13 residues. The ends were cut back, 6 bases at V and 8 bases at J, with 16 bases in the middle. The germline V gene encodes CDR1 MNHNY and CDR2 SVGAGI (reference sequence). This CDR3 is CASSLLSSMEAFF. CDR3 coding DNA: TGTGCCAGCAGCCTATTATCGTCTATGGAAGCTTTCTTT.

This chain connects TRBV19 to TRBJ2-3; 7 bases line up with TRBD2. The V gene's germline CDR1 is LNHDA and CDR2 SQIVND (reference sequence). V gave up 5 bases and J gave up 6 bases; unmatched junction bases: 8. CDR3 length: 14 amino acids. CDR3 bases: TGTGCCAGTAGTGTGGGACTACCGTCCGATACGCAGTATTTT. Translation gives CASSVGLPSDTQYF.

V gene TRBV6-5 combines with J gene TRBJ2-4, with D unresolved. Trimming pared 6 bases from V and 8 bases from J, leaving 14 bases between. Germline CDR1 reads MNHEY; CDR2 reads SVGAGI. The CDR3 length is 13 residues. This chain's CDR3 is CASSPGVGDIQYF. For the CDR3, the DNA is TGTGCCAGCAGCCCAGGCGTGGGTGACATTCAGTACTTC.

The gene calls are TRBV3-1 (or the pseudogene TRBV3-2) and TRBJ2-5; no clear D. CDR1 is LGHDT, CDR2 YNNKEL, per germline (reference sequence). Trimming pared 2 bases from V and 3 bases from J, leaving 7 bases between. CDR3 length: 13 amino acids. The CDR3 nucleotides are TGTGCCAGCAGCCAACCCGGTGAAGAGACCCAGTACTTC. Its translation: CASSQPGEETQYF.

J is TRBJ2-1 and V is TRBV3-1 (or the pseudogene TRBV3-2); 8 nucleotides line up with TRBD2. V trimming: 1 base; J trimming: 0 bases; junction bases outside the gene matches: 8. Germline V gene sequence: CDR1 LGHDT, CDR2 YNNKEL (reference sequence). CDR3 size: 18 residues. The CDR3 loop reads CASSQALLAGSSYNEQFF. CDR3 DNA: TGTGCCAGCAGCCAAGCCTTGTTAGCGGGGAGCTCCTACAATGAGCAGTTCTTC.

This clone was counted only a few times. The CDR3 here is CASSRSGPSNQPQHF. The DNA for the CDR3 is TGTGCCAGCAGTAGGTCGGGCCCTAGCAATCAGCCCCAGCATTTT. This sequence joins TRBV6-2 or TRBV6-3 and TRBJ1-5; no firm D call. The CDR3 spans 15 residues. The V and J ends lost 5 bases and 0 bases respectively, with 11 bases between them. Germline CDR1 and CDR2: MNHEY and SVGEGT.

The chain uses TRBV19 and TRBJ2-1; 8 bases map to TRBD2. J gave up 2 bases and V 5 bases, and 5 bases lay outside the gene matches. The germline V gene encodes CDR1 LNHDA and CDR2 SQIVND (reference sequence). The CDR3 is 15 residues long. The CDR3, as DNA: TGTGCCAGTAGTGGGGGACTAGACCCCTACAATGAGCAGTTCTTC. This sequence encodes CASSGGLDPYNEQFF.

This chain links TRBV2 with TRBJ1-6; D call uncertain. V lost 4 bases and J lost 9, with 10 bases in between. Germline V lookup: CDR1 SNHLY, CDR2 FYNNEI. This CDR3 comprises 13 residues. The CDR3: CASSVSGGSPLHF. As DNA, the CDR3 is TGTGCCAGCAGTGTTTCCGGAGGTTCACCCCTCCACTTT.

The genes are TRBV11-3 and TRBJ2-1; the match to TRBD2 covers 7 bases. The germline gives CDR1 SGHNT, CDR2 YENEEA. This CDR3 comprises 15 residues. Germline trimming cut 5 bases from V and 5 bases from J; bases unmatched to any gene: 9. Written as DNA, the CDR3 is TGTGCCAGCAGCCCGAATAGCGGGCCGGACAATGAGCAGTTCTTC. It translates to CASSPNSGPDNEQFF.

Written as DNA, the CDR3 is TGTGCCAGCAGCTTAGCGTGGACAGGGAACACCGGGGAGCTGTTTTTT. Translated, it gives CASSLAWTGNTGELFF. The genes are TRBV7-8 and TRBJ2-2; 7 bases agree with TRBD1. Germline V lookup: CDR1 SGHVS, CDR2 FQNEAQ. J was trimmed by 1 base and V by 0 bases; bases with no gene match: 2. The CDR3 loop spans 16 amino acids.

This sequence joins TRBV12-3 or TRBV12-4 and TRBJ1-5; no firm D call. CDR3 size: 13 residues. V was trimmed by 4 bases and J by 1 base, leaving 5 bases between them. Written as DNA, the CDR3 is TGTGCCAGCAGTTCAACGAGCAATCAGCCCCAGCATTTT. It is translated as CASSSTSNQPQHF.

The chain is built from TRBV6-5 and TRBJ1-1; 9 bases are shared with TRBD1. The CDR3 extends over 14 amino acids. Germline V lookup: CDR1 MNHEY, CDR2 SVGAGI. V dropped 9 bases and J dropped 1; count of bases not matched to a gene: 6. The CDR3 sequence is CASTRTGANTEAFF. The CDR3 bases are TGTGCCAGTACCCGGACAGGGGCGAACACTGAAGCTTTCTTT.

The J gene is TRBJ2-5, the V gene TRBV14; D is ambiguous. This CDR3 is built from 14 residues. Germline V gene sequence: CDR1 SGHDN, CDR2 FVKESK. V was pared by 2 bases and J by 7 bases, with 14 bases between. For the CDR3, the DNA is TGTGCCAGCAGCCAAAGCCTAAACGGCGGGACCCAGTACTTC. Residues: CASSQSLNGGTQYF. Full variable domain (rest looked up from reference TRBV14 and TRBJ2-5): EAGVTQFPSHSVIEKGQTVTLRCDPISGHDNLYWYRRVMGKEIKFLLHFVKESKQDESGMPNNRFLAERTGGTYSTLKVQPAELEDSGVYFCASSQSLNGGTQYFGPGTRLLVL.

The chain couples TRBV6-5 to TRBJ2-3; D uncertain. Looked up from germline, CDR1 is MNHEY and CDR2 is SVGAGI. The CDR3 has 14 residues. The germline V and J ends were trimmed by 5 bases and 3 bases, with 12 bases remaining between them. CDR3 in amino acids: CASSRLGLTDTQYF. The CDR3 DNA reads as TGTGCCAGCAGTCGCCTAGGGTTGACAGATACGCAGTATTTT.

On this clone: Other DNA sequences within the sample encode an identical CDR3. The gene calls are TRBV19 and TRBJ2-7, with TRBD1 identical over 7 bases. The CDR3 totals 14 residues. V was clipped by 5 bases and J by 1 base; unmatched bases: 5. Germline CDR1 and CDR2: LNHDA and SQIVND (reference sequence). CDR3 loop: CASSPGTASYEQYF. Written as DNA, the CDR3 is TGTGCCAGTAGTCCCGGGACAGCTTCCTACGAGCAGTACTTC.

A few counts support this clone. The chain has TRBV14 and TRBJ1-1; D is possibly TRBD1 (5 bases). The germline CDR1 and CDR2 sequences are SGHDN and FVKESK. With 1 base removed from V and 3 bases from J, the gap between germline ends came to 12 bases. The CDR3 is 15 residues long. The CDR3: CASSQVGTSYTEAFF. The CDR3 bases are TGTGCCAGCAGCCAAGTCGGGACCTCATACACTGAAGCTTTCTTT.

The V call is TRBV2, the J call TRBJ2-7; TRBD1 matches at 7 bases. CDR3 length equals 16 residues. In germline, CDR1 is SNHLY, CDR2 FYNNEI. V was pared by 3 bases and J by 3 bases, with 11 bases of the junction left unmatched. The CDR3 sequence: CASSDRDSHLNYEQYF. The CDR3 DNA reads as TGTGCCAGCAGTGATCGGGACAGCCATCTTAACTACGAGCAGTACTTC.

The chain combines TRBV6-6 with TRBJ1-5; maybe TRBD1 (5 bases). Germline V gene sequence: CDR1 MNHNY, CDR2 SVGAGI (reference sequence). The ends were cut back, 1 base at V and 5 bases at J, with 15 bases in the middle. The CDR3 has 16 amino acids. The CDR3 reads CASSYLSKVGDQPQHF. Written as DNA, the CDR3 is TGTGCCAGCAGTTACTTGAGTAAAGTAGGGGATCAGCCCCAGCATTTT.

The chain couples TRBV5-1 to TRBJ2-1; TRBD1 matches 8 bases. The CDR3 is 15 residues long. CDR1 is SGHRS, CDR2 YFSETQ, per germline. Trimming cost V 0 bases and J 5 bases; bases outside gene matches: 4. CDR3 in amino acids: CASSLVPGGHNEQFF. The DNA of the CDR3 is TGCGCCAGCAGCTTGGTTCCAGGGGGCCACAATGAGCAGTTCTTC. Filled out from reference TRBV5-1 and TRBJ2-1, the complete variable domain reads KAGVTQTPRYLIKTRGQQVTLSCSPISGHRSVSWYQQTPGQGLQFLFEYFSETQRNKGNFPGRFSGRQFSNSRSEMNVSTLELGDSALYLCASSLVPGGHNEQFFGPGTRLTVL.

The chain couples TRBV6-6 to TRBJ2-3; maybe TRBD2 (5 bases). The CDR3 length is 16 residues. CDR1 is MNHNY, CDR2 SVGAGI, per germline (reference sequence). Between the trimmed V and J ends, which lost 6 bases and 0 bases, there was a span of 16 bases. The CDR3: CASRTFHGESTDTQYF. The CDR3 region has the DNA TGTGCCAGCAGAACGTTCCACGGGGAAAGCACAGATACGCAGTATTTT.